This T cell receptor (beta chain) was recovered during a study of technical replicates of blood from a handful of donors. Assay used: immunoSEQ multiplex PCR; TCRdb lists only in-frame clones, some missing. The table has almost 70,000 clones, approximately 90% seen once. The germline V gene has CDR1 MNHNY and CDR2 SVGAGI (reference sequence). This CDR3 spans 16 amino acids. Trimming took 0 bases from V and 1 from J, leaving 12 bases between them. The origin of this receptor is a human donor in good health. Some clones in this sample may be carry-over from other donors' samples. J is TRBJ1-1 and V is TRBV6-6; no firm D call. Specimen: PBMCs. The chain's CDR3 is CASSYSSFVENTEAFF. The CDR3 DNA reads as TGTGCCAGCAGTTACTCGAGTTTCGTAGAGAACACTGAAGCTTTCTTT.